This is a list of T cell receptor beta chains from one sample in a study of early T cells in non-severe SARS-CoV-2 infection. Via MiXCR, TCRdb re-called the 5' RACE reads, giving one row per CDR3 protein. The sample carries fewer than 55,000 distinct CDR3 sequences, more than 6.5% recorded once. Sequencing was performed on whole blood. The receptors derive from an adult who was a healthcare worker with PCR-confirmed SARS-CoV-2 infection or an uninfected control (not recorded which). The CDR3 runs from the conserved cysteine through the conserved F or W. The D gene is left open where the match is weak. Clone size is given for some rows only: seen once, a few or many times, or a class if the clone is expanded.

.,TRBV30,TRBJ1-2,TRBD1,CAWSADREGYTF,TGTGCCTGGAGTGCGGACAGGGAAGGCTACACCTTC
many,TRBV4-3,TRBJ1-5,.,CASSQDAGIGTQPQHF,TGCGCCAGCAGCCAAGACGCAGGCATCGGGACTCAGCCCCAGCATTTT
few,TRBV29-1,TRBJ2-5,.,CSVRSQETQYF,TGCAGCGTTCGCAGTCAAGAGACCCAGTACTTC
many,TRBV7-2,TRBJ2-3,TRBD2,CASSLGTSGSLNADTQYF,TGTGCCAGCAGCTTAGGGACTAGCGGGTCCTTGAACGCAGATACGCAGTATTTT
.,TRBV4-2,TRBJ2-1,.,CASSQDSPGAEHNEQFF,TGTGCCAGCAGCCAAGATTCGCCGGGAGCAGAGCACAATGAGCAGTTCTTC
few,TRBV11-2,TRBJ2-5,.,CASSFSRQETQYF,TGTGCCAGCAGCTTCAGCAGGCAAGAGACCCAGTACTTC
many,TRBV11-1,TRBJ2-1,.,CASSLRGRVNNEQFF,TGTGCCAGCAGCTTAAGGGGCAGGGTCAACAATGAGCAGTTCTTC
many,TRBV28,TRBJ1-1,.,CASSTPGTLNTEAFF,TGTGCCAGCAGCACCCCCGGGACACTGAACACTGAAGCTTTCTTT
few,TRBV6-1,TRBJ1-1,.,CASSSIPGQEAFF,TGTGCCAGCAGTTCCATTCCAGGGCAAGAAGCTTTCTTT
few,TRBV5-4,TRBJ2-3,TRBD2,CASSQGLAGSTDTQYF,TGTGCCAGCAGCCAAGGACTAGCGGGTAGCACAGATACGCAGTATTTT
.,TRBV5-7,TRBJ1-4,.,CASSFRQEGRGDEKLFF,TGTGCCAGCAGCTTCCGGCAGGAAGGTCGTGGGGATGAAAAACTGTTTTTT
.,TRBV27,TRBJ2-2,.,CASRFFVVPDTGELFF,TGTGCCAGCAGATTTTTCGTCGTCCCTGATACCGGGGAGCTGTTTTTT
few,TRBV5-5,TRBJ1-4,.,CASSLAFATNEKLFF,TGTGCCAGCAGCTTGGCCTTTGCAACTAATGAAAAACTGTTTTTT
many,TRBV7-2,TRBJ2-1,.,CASRGENNEQFF,TGTGCCAGCAGAGGGGAGAACAATGAGCAGTTCTTC
few,TRBV12-3/TRBV12-4,TRBJ1-5,.,CASSLLGTQPQHF,TGTGCCAGCAGTTTGCTAGGAACTCAGCCCCAGCATTTT
once,TRBV29-1,TRBJ2-3,.,CSVGGQFTDTQYF,TGCAGCGTTGGGGGGCAATTCACAGATACGCAGTATTTT
many,TRBV3-1,TRBJ2-3,.,CASSRLGGEDTQYF,TGTGCCAGCAGCCGGCTGGGTGGGGAAGATACGCAGTATTTT
many,TRBV4-3,TRBJ1-4,.,CASSQGVGGLNEKLFF,TGCGCCAGCAGCCAAGGAGTTGGCGGACTAAATGAAAAACTGTTTTTT
many,TRBV9,TRBJ2-5,.,CASSVMTGEETQYF,TGTGCCAGCAGCGTAATGACGGGAGAAGAGACCCAGTACTTC
few,TRBV6-5,TRBJ2-7,.,CASRLGPPPYEQYF,TGTGCCAGCAGGCTGGGACCTCCGCCCTACGAGCAGTACTTC
.,TRBV28,TRBJ2-2,TRBD1,CASRGQGSTGELFF,TGTGCCAGCAGGGGACAGGGGTCCACCGGGGAGCTGTTTTTT
many,TRBV4-2,TRBJ1-2,.,CASSQVGGLNTF,TGTGCCAGCAGCCAAGTCGGGGGGCTGAACACCTTC
many,TRBV20-1,TRBJ2-5,.,CSSSGAVQETQYF,TGCAGCTCCTCGGGTGCAGTCCAAGAGACCCAGTACTTC
many,TRBV20-1,TRBJ2-7,.,CSARDGDEQYF,TGCAGTGCTAGAGACGGGGACGAGCAGTACTTC
.,TRBV29-1,TRBJ2-5,.,CSVDGSQETQYF,TGCAGCGTTGACGGCAGTCAAGAGACCCAGTACTTC
few,TRBV7-8,TRBJ2-7,.,CASSPLGARYEQYF,TGTGCCAGCAGCCCCCTCGGGGCGAGATACGAGCAGTACTTC
many,TRBV7-2,TRBJ1-3,.,CASSWGGQLYSGNTIYF,TGTGCCAGCAGCTGGGGGGGACAACTGTACTCTGGAAACACCATATATTTT
many,TRBV19,TRBJ1-2,TRBD1,CASSIYDREYGYTF,TGTGCCAGTAGTATATATGACAGGGAGTATGGCTACACCTTC
.,TRBV25-1,TRBJ2-7,.,CASRQVYEQYF,TGTGCCAGCAGACAGGTGTACGAGCAGTACTTC
many,TRBV18,TRBJ1-1,.,CASSPSMNTEAFF,TGTGCCAGCTCACCATCTATGAACACTGAAGCTTTCTTT
.,TRBV12-3/TRBV12-4,TRBJ1-3,.,CASTWGTFPGNTIYF,TGTGCCAGCACCTGGGGGACATTTCCTGGAAACACCATATATTTT
many,TRBV28,TRBJ1-5,.,CASSRGQISNQPQHF,TGTGCCAGCAGCCGCGGACAGATTAGCAATCAGCCCCAGCATTTT
.,TRBV6-2/TRBV6-3,TRBJ2-7,TRBD2,CATRGEGNEQYF,TGTGCCACCCGAGGGGAGGGAAACGAGCAGTACTTC
many,TRBV4-2,TRBJ2-3,.,CASSQDIFGGADTQYF,TGTGCCAGCAGCCAAGATATCTTCGGGGGCGCAGATACGCAGTATTTT
few,TRBV20-1,TRBJ1-5,.,CSGQSRGNQPQHF,TGCAGTGGCCAGTCGAGGGGAAATCAGCCCCAGCATTTT
few,TRBV9,TRBJ2-3,TRBD1,CASSAQGLTGDTQYF,TGTGCCAGCAGCGCACAGGGGCTCACGGGAGATACGCAGTATTTT
few,TRBV4-2,TRBJ2-3,.,CASSSRPGVDTDTQYF,TGTGCCAGCAGCTCCCGACCGGGGGTGGACACAGATACGCAGTATTTT
.,TRBV30,TRBJ2-7,.,CAWSSQTYEQYF,TGTGCCTGGAGTTCGCAGACCTACGAGCAGTACTTC
many,TRBV4-2,TRBJ2-3,.,CASSPQGTDTQYF,TGTGCCAGCAGCCCCCAAGGCACAGATACGCAGTATTTT
.,TRBV7-2,TRBJ2-7,.,CASSLEPQVYEQYF,TGTGCCAGCAGCCTAGAGCCTCAGGTCTACGAGCAGTACTTC
many,TRBV20-1,TRBJ2-7,TRBD2,CSASESGRAYREQYF,TGCAGTGCTAGTGAGTCCGGGAGGGCCTACCGTGAGCAGTACTTC
many,TRBV5-8,TRBJ1-4,.,CASSFRATNEKLFF,TGTGCCAGCAGCTTCCGAGCAACTAATGAAAAACTGTTTTTT
many,TRBV19,TRBJ2-1,.,CASSIGQSNYNEQFF,TGTGCCAGTAGTATCGGGCAATCAAATTACAATGAGCAGTTCTTC
few,TRBV12-3/TRBV12-4,TRBJ1-2,.,CASSPSQNVYGYTF,TGTGCCAGCAGTCCCTCCCAGAATGTCTATGGCTACACCTTC
.,TRBV20-1,TRBJ2-7,.,CSARGAFDPEQYF,TGCAGTGCTAGAGGGGCTTTTGATCCCGAGCAGTACTTC
many,TRBV6-1,TRBJ2-7,TRBD2,CASSEWVAGHSYEQYF,TGTGCCAGCAGTGAATGGGTAGCGGGGCACTCCTACGAGCAGTACTTC
.,TRBV29-1,TRBJ1-2,.,CSVEDRVGYTF,TGCAGCGTTGAAGACAGGGTGGGCTACACCTTC
few,TRBV7-2,TRBJ2-5,TRBD2,CASSSGLAGGQETQYF,TGTGCCAGCAGCTCGGGACTAGCGGGGGGTCAAGAGACCCAGTACTTC
few,TRBV13,TRBJ2-7,.,CASSSVYRDQSYEQYF,TGTGCCAGCAGCTCTGTATACAGAGATCAGTCCTACGAGCAGTACTTC
many,TRBV5-4,TRBJ1-2,.,CASSLGGGEDPYGYTF,TGTGCCAGCAGCCTAGGGGGTGGGGAGGACCCCTATGGCTACACCTTC
.,TRBV12-3/TRBV12-4,TRBJ2-5,.,CASSKGYQETQYF,TGTGCCAGCAGTAAAGGGTACCAAGAGACCCAGTACTTC
few,TRBV20-1,TRBJ2-1,TRBD1,CSAPNTGGNYNEQFF,TGCAGTGCTCCTAACACAGGGGGCAATTACAATGAGCAGTTCTTC
many,TRBV20-1,TRBJ2-3,TRBD1,CSARAFQGAADTQYF,TGCAGTGCTAGAGCTTTCCAGGGGGCCGCAGATACGCAGTATTTT
many,TRBV4-3,TRBJ1-1,.,CASSQGRFMNTEAFF,TGCGCCAGCAGCCAAGGAAGGTTTATGAACACTGAAGCTTTCTTT
few,TRBV5-1,TRBJ1-1,.,CASSLVPVNTEAFF,TGCGCCAGCAGCTTGGTACCGGTGAACACTGAAGCTTTCTTT
many,TRBV27,TRBJ1-6,.,CASSLGGVGSYNSPLHF,TGTGCCAGCAGTTTAGGGGGGGTCGGGTCCTATAATTCACCCCTCCACTTT
.,TRBV3-1,TRBJ2-3,.,CASSRGGWGDTQYF,TGTGCCAGCAGCCGAGGGGGGTGGGGAGATACGCAGTATTTT